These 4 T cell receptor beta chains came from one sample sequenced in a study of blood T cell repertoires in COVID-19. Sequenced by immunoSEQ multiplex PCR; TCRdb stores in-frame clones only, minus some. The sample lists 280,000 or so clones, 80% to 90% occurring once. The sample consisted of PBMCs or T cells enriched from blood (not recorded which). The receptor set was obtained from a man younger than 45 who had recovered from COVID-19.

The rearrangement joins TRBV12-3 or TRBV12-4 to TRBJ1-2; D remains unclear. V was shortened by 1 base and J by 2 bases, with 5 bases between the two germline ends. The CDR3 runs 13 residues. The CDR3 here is CASSLGQNYGYTF. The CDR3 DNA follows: TGTGCCAGCAGTTTAGGGCAGAACTATGGCTACACCTTC.

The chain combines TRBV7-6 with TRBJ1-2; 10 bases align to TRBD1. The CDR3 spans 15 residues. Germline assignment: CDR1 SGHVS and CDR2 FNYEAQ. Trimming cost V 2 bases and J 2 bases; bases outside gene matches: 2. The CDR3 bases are TGTGCCAGCAGCTTACGGACAGGGGGGAACTATGGCTACACCTTC. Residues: CASSLRTGGNYGYTF.

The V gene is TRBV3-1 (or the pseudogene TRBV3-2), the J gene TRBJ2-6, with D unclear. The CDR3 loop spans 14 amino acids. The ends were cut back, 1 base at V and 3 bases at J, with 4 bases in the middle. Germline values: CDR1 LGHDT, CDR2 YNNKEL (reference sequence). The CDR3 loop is CASSQARGANVLTF. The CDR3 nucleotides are TGTGCCAGCAGCCAAGCCCGTGGGGCCAACGTCCTGACTTTC.

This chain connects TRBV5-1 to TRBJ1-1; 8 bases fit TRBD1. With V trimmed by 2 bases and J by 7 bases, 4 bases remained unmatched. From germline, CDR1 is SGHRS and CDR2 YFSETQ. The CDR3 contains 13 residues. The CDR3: CASSFLGQGEAFF. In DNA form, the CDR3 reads TGCGCCAGCAGCTTTCTAGGACAGGGTGAAGCTTTCTTT.